This TCR beta chain was observed in a study of blood T cell repertoires in COVID-19. The CDR3 is made up of 16 amino acids. Germline V gene lookup returns CDR1 MGHDK and CDR2 SYGVNS. V dropped 1 base and J dropped 3 bases, with 16 bases sitting between them. The method was immunoSEQ multiplex PCR; TCRdb's version includes in-frame clones alone and lacks a portion of them. Here the sample spans about 71,000 clones, 75% to 85% being singletons. This chain links TRBV25-1 with TRBJ2-7; D possibly corresponds to TRBD2 (5 bases). The TCR comes from a man younger than 45 with COVID-19, enrolled during active disease. Material for sequencing was peripheral blood. This chain's CDR3 is CASSELGEGRGYEQYF. Here the CDR3 DNA reads TGTGCCAGCAGTGAATTAGGCGAGGGCCGAGGCTACGAGCAGTACTTC.